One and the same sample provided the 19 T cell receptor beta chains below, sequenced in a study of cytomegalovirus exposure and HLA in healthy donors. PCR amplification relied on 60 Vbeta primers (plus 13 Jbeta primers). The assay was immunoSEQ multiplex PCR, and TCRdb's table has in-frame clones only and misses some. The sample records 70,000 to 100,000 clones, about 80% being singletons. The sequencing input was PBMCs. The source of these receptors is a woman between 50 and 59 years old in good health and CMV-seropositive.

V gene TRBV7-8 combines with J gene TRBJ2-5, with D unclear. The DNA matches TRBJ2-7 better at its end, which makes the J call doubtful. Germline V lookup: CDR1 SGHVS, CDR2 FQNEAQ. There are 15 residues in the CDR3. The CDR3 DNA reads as TGTGCCAGCAGCACCCGGAGTGAGAAGGCCCACGAGCAGTACTTC. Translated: CASSTRSEKAHEQYF.

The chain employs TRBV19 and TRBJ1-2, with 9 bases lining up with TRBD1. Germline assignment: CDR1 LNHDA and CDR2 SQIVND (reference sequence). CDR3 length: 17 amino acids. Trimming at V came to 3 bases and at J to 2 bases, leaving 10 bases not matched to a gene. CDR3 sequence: CASSIRFNRGRNYGYTF. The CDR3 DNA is TGTGCCAGTAGTATCCGTTTCAACAGGGGGCGGAACTATGGCTACACCTTC.

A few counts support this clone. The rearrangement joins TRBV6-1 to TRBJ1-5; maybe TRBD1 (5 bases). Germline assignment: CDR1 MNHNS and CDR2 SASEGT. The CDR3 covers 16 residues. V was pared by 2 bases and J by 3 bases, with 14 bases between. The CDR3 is CASSESAGRANQPQHF. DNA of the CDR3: TGTGCCAGCAGTGAATCAGCCGGCAGGGCCAATCAGCCCCAGCATTTT.

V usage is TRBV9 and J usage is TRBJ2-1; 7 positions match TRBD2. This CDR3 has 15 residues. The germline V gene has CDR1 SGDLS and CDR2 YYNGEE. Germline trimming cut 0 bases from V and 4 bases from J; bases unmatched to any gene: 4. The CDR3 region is CASSVVARGYNEQFF. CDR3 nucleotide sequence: TGTGCCAGCAGCGTAGTCGCGCGGGGGTACAATGAGCAGTTCTTC.

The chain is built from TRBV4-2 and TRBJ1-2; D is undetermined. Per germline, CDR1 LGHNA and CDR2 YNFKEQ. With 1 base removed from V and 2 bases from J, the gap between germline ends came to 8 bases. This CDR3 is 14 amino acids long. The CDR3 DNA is TGTGCCAGCAGCCAAGGTGCGAAAAACTATGGCTACACCTTC. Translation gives CASSQGAKNYGYTF.

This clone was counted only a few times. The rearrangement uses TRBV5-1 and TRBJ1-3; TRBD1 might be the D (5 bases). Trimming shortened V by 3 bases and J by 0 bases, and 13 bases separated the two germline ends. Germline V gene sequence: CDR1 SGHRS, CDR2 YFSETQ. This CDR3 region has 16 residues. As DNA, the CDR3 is TGCGCCAGCAGCTCTAGCGCAGGGTTCTCTGGAAACACCATATATTTT. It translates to CASSSSAGFSGNTIYF.

CDR3 in DNA: TGTGCCAGCAGCTTATCGGGGGGGAGTCAGCCCCAGCATTTT. Translated, it gives CASSLSGGSQPQHF. The chain combines TRBV11-2 with TRBJ1-5; D is possibly TRBD1 (5 bases). This CDR3 region has 14 residues. V lost 2 bases to trimming and J lost 6 bases, with 11 bases between them. Germline V gene sequence: CDR1 SGHAT, CDR2 FQNNGV.

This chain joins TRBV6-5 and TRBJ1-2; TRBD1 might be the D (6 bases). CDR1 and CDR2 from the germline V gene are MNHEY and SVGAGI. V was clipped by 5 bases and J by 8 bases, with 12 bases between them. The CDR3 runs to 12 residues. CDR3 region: CASSERGFGYTF. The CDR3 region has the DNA TGTGCCAGCAGTGAAAGGGGGTTCGGCTACACCTTC.

The CDR3 nucleotides are TGCGCCAGCAGCCCTGAGGGGGAAAATGGCTACACCTTC. It codes for CASSPEGENGYTF. The chain has TRBV5-1 and TRBJ1-2, with D tentatively TRBD1 (6 bases). The CDR3 length is 13 residues. V was pared by 4 bases and J by 6 bases, with 13 bases between. Germline assignment: CDR1 SGHRS and CDR2 YFSETQ.

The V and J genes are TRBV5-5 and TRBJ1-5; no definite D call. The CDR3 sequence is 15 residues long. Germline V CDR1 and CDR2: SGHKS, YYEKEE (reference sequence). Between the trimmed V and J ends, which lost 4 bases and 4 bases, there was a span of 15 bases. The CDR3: CASSSRGPGNQPQHF. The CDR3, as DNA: TGTGCCAGCAGCAGTAGAGGGCCGGGGAATCAGCCCCAGCATTTT.

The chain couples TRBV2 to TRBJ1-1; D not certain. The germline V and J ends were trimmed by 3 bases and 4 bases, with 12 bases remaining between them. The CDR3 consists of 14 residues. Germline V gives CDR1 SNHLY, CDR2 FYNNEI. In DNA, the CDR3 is TGTGCCAGCAGTGAGACCCAGGCTCCCACTGAAGCTTTCTTT. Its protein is CASSETQAPTEAFF.

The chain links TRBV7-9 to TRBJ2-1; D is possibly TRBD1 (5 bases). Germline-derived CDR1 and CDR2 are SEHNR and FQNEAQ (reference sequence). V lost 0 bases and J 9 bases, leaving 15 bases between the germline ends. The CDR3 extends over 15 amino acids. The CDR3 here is CASSLAQALGVEQFF. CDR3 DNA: TGTGCCAGCAGCTTAGCCCAGGCCCTAGGGGTTGAGCAGTTCTTC. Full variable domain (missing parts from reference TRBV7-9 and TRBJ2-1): DTGVSQNPRHKITKRGQNVTFRCDPISEHNRLYWYRQTLGQGPEFLTYFQNEAQLEKSRLLSDRFSAERPKGSFSTLEIQRTEQGDSAMYLCASSLAQALGVEQFFGPGTRLTVL.

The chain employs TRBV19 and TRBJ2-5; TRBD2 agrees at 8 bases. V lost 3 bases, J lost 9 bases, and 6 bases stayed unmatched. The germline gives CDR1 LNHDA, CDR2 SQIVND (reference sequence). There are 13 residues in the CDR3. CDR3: CASSIKRESSQYF. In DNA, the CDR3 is TGTGCCAGTAGTATTAAGCGGGAGTCGTCCCAGTACTTC. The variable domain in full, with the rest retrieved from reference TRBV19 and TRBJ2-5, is DGGITQSPKYLFRKEGQNVTLSCEQNLNHDAMYWYRQDPGQGLRLIYYSQIVNDFQKGDIAEGYSVSREKKESFPLTVTSAQKNPTAFYLCASSIKRESSQYFGPGTRLLVL.

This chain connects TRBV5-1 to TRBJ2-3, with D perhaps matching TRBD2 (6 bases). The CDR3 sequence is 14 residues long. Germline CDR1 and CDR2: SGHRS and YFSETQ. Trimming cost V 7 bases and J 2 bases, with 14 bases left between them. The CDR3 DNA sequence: TGCGCCAGCCAAACGGGAGCCGCCACAGATACGCAGTATTTT. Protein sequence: CASQTGAATDTQYF.

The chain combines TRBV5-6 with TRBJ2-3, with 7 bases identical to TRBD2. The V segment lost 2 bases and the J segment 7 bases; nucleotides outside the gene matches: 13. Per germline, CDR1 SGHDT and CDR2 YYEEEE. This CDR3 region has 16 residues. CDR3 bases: TGTGCCAGCAGCTTTAGGGCTAGCGGTACAAGAAATACGCAGTATTTT. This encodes CASSFRASGTRNTQYF.

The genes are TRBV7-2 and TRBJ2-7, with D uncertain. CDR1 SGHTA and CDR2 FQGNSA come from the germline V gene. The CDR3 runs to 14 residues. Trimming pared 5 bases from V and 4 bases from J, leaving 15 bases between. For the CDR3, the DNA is TGTGCCAGCAGCATCCCCCGGTCGGTGTACGAGCAGTACTTC. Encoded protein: CASSIPRSVYEQYF.

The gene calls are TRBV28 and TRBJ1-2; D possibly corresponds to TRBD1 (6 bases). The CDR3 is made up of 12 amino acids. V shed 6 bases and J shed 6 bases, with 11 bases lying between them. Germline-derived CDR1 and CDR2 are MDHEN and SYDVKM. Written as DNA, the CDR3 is TGTGCCAGCAGACAGGGTAATCATGGCTACACCTTC. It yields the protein CASRQGNHGYTF.

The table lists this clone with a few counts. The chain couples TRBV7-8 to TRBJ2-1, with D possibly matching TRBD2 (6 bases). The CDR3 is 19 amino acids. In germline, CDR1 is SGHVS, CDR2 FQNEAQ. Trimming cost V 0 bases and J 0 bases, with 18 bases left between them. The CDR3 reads CASSLAPWGVYSSYNEQFF. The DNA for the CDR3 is TGTGCCAGCAGCTTAGCCCCCTGGGGGGTTTATTCCTCCTACAATGAGCAGTTCTTC.

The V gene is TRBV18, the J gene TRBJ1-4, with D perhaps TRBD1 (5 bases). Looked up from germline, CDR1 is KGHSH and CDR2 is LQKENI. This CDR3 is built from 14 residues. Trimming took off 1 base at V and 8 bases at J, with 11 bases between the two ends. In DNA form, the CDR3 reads TGTGCCAGCTCACCACAGGGGTACGGGGAAAAACTGTTTTTT. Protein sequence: CASSPQGYGEKLFF.